This T cell receptor beta chain was found in a study of T cells expressing NK-cell markers. TCRdb re-analyzed the 5' RACE reads; it lists each CDR3 protein once, without DNA. The listing records 400,000 to 450,000 distinct CDR3 sequences. CDR1 and CDR2 from the germline V gene are DFQATT and SNEGSKA (reference sequence). This CDR3 spans 13 amino acids. The TCR originated in a woman aged 18 to 75 in good health. Material: blood T cells: a sorted CD56 or NKG2C T cell subset, CD4+ or CD8+ T cells, or bulk PBMC T cells (not recorded which). This rearrangement joins TRBV20-1 to TRBJ1-5; the D gene TCRdb calls, TRBD1, cannot be checked with no DNA. The CDR3: CSAGDRQPGPQHF.